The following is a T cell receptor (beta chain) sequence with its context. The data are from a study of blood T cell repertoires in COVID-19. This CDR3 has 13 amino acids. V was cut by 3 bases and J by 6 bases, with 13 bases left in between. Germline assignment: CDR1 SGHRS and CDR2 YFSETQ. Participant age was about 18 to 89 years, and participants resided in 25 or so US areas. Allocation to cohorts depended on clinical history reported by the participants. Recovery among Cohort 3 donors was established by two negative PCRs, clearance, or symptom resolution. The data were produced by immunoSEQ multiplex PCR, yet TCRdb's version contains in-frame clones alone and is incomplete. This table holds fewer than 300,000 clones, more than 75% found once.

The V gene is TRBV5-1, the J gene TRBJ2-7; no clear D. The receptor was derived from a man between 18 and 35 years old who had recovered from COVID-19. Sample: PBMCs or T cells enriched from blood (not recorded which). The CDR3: CASSSLTQGEQYF. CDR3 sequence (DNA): TGCGCCAGCAGCTCCCTGACTCAAGGCGAGCAGTACTTC.